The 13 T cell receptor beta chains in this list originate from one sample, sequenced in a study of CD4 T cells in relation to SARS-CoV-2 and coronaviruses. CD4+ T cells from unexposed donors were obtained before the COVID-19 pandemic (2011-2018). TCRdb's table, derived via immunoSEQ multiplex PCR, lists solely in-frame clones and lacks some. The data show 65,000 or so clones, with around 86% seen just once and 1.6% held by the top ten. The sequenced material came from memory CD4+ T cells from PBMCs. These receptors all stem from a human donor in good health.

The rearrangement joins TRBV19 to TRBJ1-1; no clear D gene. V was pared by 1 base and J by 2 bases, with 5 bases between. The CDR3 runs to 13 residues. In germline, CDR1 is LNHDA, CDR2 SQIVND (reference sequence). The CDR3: CASSIGVNTEAFF. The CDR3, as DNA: TGTGCCAGTAGTATAGGAGTTAACACTGAAGCTTTCTTT.

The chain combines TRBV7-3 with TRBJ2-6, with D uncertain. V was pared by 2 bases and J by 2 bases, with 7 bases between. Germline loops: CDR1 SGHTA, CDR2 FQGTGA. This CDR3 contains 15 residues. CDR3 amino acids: CASSLGGTGANVLTF. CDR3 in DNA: TGTGCCAGCAGCTTAGGCGGAACTGGGGCCAACGTCCTGACTTTC.

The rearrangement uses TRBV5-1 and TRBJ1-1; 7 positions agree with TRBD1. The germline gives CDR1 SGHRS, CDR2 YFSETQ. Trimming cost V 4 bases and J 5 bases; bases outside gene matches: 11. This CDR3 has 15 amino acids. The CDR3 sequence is CASSQLQGIGTEAFF. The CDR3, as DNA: TGCGCCAGCAGCCAACTACAGGGGATTGGGACTGAAGCTTTCTTT.

The CDR3 DNA reads as TGTGCCAGCGCTTACCGGGGAGAGACCCAGTACTTC. It codes for CASAYRGETQYF. The chain joins TRBV11-2 to TRBJ2-5; the D gene is possibly TRBD2 (5 bases). The V end lost 8 bases, the J end lost 4 bases, and 11 bases lay between the germline ends. The CDR3 runs 12 residues. CDR1 and CDR2 from the germline V gene are SGHAT and FQNNGV. The variable domain in full, with the rest retrieved from reference TRBV11-2 and TRBJ2-5, is EAGVAQSPRYKIIEKRQSVAFWCNPISGHATLYWYQQILGQGPKLLIQFQNNGVVDDSQLPKDRFSAERLKGVDSTLKIQPAKLEDSAVYLCASAYRGETQYFGPGTRLLVL.

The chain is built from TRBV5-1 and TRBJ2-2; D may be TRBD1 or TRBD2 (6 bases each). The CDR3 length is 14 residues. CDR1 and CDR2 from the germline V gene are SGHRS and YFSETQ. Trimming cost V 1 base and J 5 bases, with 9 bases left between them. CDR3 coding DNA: TGCGCCAGCAGCTTGAGGGGGGTGACCGGGGAGCTGTTTTTT. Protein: CASSLRGVTGELFF.

The CDR3 DNA reads TGTGCCTGGAGTGGGCAGAGTCAAGATACGCAGTATTTT. Translating gives CAWSGQSQDTQYF. J is TRBJ2-3 and V is TRBV30; D remains unclear. CDR1 GTSNPN and CDR2 SVGIG come from the germline V gene (reference sequence). V was shortened by 1 base and J by 5 bases, with 10 bases between the two germline ends. The CDR3 loop spans 13 amino acids.

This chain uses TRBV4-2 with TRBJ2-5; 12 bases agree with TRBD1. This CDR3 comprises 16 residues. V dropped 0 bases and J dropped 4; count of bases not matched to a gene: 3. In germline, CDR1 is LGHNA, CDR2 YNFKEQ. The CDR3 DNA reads TGTGCCAGCAGCCAAGAGGGACAGGGGGCCAGAGAGACCCAGTACTTC. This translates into CASSQEGQGARETQYF.

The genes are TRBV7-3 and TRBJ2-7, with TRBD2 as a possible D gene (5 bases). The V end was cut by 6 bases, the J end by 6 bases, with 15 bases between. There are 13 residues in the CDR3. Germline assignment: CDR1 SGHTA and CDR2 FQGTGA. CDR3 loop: CASSPSSHSEQYF. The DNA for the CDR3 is TGTGCCAGCAGTCCGTCTAGCCATTCCGAGCAGTACTTC.

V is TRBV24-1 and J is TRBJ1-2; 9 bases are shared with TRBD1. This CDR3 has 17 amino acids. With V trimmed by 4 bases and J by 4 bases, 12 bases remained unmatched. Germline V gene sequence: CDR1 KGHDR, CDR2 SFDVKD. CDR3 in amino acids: CATSDSGQGSSSYGYTF. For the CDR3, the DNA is TGTGCCACCAGTGACTCGGGACAGGGTTCTTCAAGCTATGGCTACACCTTC.

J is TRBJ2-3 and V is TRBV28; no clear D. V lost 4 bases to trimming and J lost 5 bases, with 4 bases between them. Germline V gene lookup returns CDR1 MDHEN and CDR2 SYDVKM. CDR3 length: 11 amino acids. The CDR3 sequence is CASSSRDTQYF. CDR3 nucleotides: TGTGCCAGCAGTTCGCGAGATACGCAGTATTTT.

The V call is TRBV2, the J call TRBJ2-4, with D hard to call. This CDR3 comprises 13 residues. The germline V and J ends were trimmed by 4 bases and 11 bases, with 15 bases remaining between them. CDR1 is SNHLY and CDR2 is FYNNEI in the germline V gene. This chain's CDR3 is CASSGSSAVLQYF. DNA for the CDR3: TGTGCCAGCAGTGGAAGTTCCGCAGTCCTTCAGTACTTC.

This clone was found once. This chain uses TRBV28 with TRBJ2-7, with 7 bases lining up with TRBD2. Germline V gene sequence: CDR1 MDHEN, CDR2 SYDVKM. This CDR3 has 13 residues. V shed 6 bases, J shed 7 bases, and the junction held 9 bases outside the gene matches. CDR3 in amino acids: CASRDGGIGEQYF. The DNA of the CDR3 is TGTGCCAGCAGAGACGGGGGGATTGGGGAGCAGTACTTC.

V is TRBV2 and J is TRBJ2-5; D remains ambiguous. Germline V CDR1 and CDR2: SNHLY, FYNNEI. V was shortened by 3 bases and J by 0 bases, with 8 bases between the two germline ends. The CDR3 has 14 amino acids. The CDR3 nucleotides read TGTGCCAGCAGTGAGGATAGGGACCAAGAGACCCAGTACTTC. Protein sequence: CASSEDRDQETQYF.